This T cell receptor beta chain was profiled in a study of blood T cell repertoires in COVID-19. At the level of the study: Acute and convalescent COVID-19 specimens originated in the United States, Italy and Spain. T cells, B-cell-depleted T cells, or PBMCs supplied cDNA or gDNA.

This table comes from immunoSEQ multiplex PCR, and its TCRdb copy is limited to in-frame clones, with some not included. The data hold fewer than 200,000 clones, with 88% observed a single time. Germline V gene lookup returns CDR1 SGHRS and CDR2 YFSETQ. This CDR3 has 14 residues. Trimming shortened V by 0 bases and J by 5 bases, and 11 bases separated the two germline ends. This sequence originates from a man in his 60s with acute or convalescent COVID-19. The sample comprised peripheral blood. The chain recombines TRBV5-1 with TRBJ1-1; D perhaps matches TRBD1 (5 bases). The DNA for the CDR3 is TGCGCCAGCAGCTTGGAGGGGCGCGGTACTGAAGCTTTCTTT. Translated, it gives CASSLEGRGTEAFF.